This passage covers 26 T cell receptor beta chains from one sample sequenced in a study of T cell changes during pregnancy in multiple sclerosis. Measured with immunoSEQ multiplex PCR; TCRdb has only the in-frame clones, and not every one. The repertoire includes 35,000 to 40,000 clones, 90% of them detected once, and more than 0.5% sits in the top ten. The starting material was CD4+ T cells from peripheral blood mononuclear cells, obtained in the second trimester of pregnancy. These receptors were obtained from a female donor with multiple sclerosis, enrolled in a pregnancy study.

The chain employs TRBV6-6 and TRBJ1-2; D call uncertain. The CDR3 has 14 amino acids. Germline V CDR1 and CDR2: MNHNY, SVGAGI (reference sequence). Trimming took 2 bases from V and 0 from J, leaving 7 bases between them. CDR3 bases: TGTGCCAGCAGTTACCCTACAGCTAACTATGGCTACACCTTC. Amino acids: CASSYPTANYGYTF.

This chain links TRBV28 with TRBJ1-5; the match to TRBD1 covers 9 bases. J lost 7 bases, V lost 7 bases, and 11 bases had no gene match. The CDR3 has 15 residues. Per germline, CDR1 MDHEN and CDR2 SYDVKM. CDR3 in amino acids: CASIPAQGAHQPQHF. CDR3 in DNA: TGTGCCAGCATCCCGGCACAGGGGGCGCACCAGCCCCAGCATTTT.

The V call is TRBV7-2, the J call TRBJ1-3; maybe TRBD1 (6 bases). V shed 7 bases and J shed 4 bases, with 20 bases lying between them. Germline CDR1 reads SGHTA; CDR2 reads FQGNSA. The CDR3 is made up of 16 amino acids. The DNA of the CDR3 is TGTGCCAGCACCAACGGTCGGGGGGCGTACGGAAACACCATATATTTT. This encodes CASTNGRGAYGNTIYF.

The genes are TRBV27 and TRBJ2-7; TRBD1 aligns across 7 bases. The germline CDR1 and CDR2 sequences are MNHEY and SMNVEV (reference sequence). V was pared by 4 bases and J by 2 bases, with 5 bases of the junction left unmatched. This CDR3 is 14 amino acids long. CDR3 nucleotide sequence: TGTGCCAGCAGTTCCCGGGACAGTGCCTACGAGCAGTACTTC. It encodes CASSSRDSAYEQYF.

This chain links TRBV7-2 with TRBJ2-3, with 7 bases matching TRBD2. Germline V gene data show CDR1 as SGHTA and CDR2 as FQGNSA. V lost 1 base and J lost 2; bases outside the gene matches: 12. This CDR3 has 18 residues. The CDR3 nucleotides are TGTGCCAGCAGCTTAGGAGCGGGAAAGAGACTTTCCACAGATACGCAGTATTTT. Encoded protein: CASSLGAGKRLSTDTQYF.

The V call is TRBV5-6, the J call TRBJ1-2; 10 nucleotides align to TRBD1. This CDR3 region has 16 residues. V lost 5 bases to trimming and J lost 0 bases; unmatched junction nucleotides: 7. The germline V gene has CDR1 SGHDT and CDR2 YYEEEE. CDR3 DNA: TGTGCCAGCAGTAGCCGGGACAGGGGATCTAACTATGGCTACACCTTC. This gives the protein CASSSRDRGSNYGYTF.

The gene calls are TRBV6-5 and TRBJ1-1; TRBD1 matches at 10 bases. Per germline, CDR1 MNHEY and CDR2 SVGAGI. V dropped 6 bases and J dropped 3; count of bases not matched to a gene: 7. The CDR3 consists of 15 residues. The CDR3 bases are TGTGCCAGCAGCAACCGGGACAGGGGCCACACTGAAGCTTTCTTT. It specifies CASSNRDRGHTEAFF.

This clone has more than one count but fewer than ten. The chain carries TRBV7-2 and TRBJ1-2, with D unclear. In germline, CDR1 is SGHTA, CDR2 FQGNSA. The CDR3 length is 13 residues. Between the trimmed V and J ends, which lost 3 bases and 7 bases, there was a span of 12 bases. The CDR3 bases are TGTGCCAGCAGCTTTTCTTCGGAGGTTGGCTACACCTTC. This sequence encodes CASSFSSEVGYTF.

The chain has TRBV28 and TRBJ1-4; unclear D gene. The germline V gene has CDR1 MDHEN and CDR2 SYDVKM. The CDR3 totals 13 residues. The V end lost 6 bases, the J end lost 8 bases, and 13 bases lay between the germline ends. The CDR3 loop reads CASSPPRGEKLFF. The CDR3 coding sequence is TGTGCCAGCAGCCCCCCCCGAGGCGAAAAACTGTTTTTT.

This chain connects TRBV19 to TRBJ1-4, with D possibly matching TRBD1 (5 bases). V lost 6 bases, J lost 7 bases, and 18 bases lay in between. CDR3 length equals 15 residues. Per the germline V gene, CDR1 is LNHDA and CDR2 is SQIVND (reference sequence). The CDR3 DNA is TGTGCCAGTAGCCCGGGACTCGGGCTGAGTGAAAAACTGTTTTTT. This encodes CASSPGLGLSEKLFF.

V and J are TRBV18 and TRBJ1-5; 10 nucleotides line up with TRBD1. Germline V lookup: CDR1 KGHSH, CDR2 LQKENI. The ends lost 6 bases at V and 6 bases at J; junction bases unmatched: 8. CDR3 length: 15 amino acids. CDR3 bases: TGTGCCAGCTCTCCCGGGACAGGGGCGGGTCAGCCCCAGCATTTT. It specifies CASSPGTGAGQPQHF.

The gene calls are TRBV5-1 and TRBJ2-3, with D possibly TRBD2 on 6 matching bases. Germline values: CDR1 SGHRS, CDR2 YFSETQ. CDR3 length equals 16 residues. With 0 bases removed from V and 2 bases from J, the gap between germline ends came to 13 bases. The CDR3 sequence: CASSLEGRGVTDTQYF. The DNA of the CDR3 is TGCGCCAGCAGCTTGGAAGGGCGGGGAGTCACAGATACGCAGTATTTT.

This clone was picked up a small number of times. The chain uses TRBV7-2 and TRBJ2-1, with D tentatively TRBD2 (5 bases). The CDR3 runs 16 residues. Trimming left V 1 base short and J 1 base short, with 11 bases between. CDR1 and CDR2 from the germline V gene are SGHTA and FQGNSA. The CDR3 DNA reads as TGTGCCAGCAGCTTAGACGCTAGCAATTCCTACAATGAGCAGTTCTTC. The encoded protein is CASSLDASNSYNEQFF. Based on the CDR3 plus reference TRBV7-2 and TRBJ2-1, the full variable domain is GAGVSQSPSNKVTEKGKDVELRCDPISGHTALYWYRQSLGQGLEFLIYFQGNSAPDKSGLPSDRFSAERTGGSVSTLTIQRTQQEDSAVYLCASSLDASNSYNEQFFGPGTRLTVL.

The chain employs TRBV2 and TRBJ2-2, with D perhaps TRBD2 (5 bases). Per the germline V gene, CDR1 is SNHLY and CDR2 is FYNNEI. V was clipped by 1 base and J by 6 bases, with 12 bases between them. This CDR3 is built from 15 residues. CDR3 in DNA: TGTGCCAGCAGTGAAGGGCTAGCAGGCCCCGGGGAGCTGTTTTTT. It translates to CASSEGLAGPGELFF.

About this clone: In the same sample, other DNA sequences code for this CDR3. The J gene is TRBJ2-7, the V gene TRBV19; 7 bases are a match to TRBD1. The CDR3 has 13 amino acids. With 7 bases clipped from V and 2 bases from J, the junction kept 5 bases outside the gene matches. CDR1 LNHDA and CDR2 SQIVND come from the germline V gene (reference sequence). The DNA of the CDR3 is TGTGCCAGTACCCCAGGGGGAACCTACGAGCAGTACTTC. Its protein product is CASTPGGTYEQYF.

This chain's CDR3 is CASSEAISGRAGTLNEQYF. CDR3 coding DNA: TGTGCCAGCAGTGAAGCTATTAGCGGGAGGGCCGGTACGTTGAACGAGCAGTACTTC. The V call is TRBV6-1, the J call TRBJ2-7; 11 positions agree with TRBD2. V was clipped by 0 bases and J by 5 bases; unmatched bases: 15. This CDR3 has 19 amino acids. Germline V lookup: CDR1 MNHNS, CDR2 SASEGT.

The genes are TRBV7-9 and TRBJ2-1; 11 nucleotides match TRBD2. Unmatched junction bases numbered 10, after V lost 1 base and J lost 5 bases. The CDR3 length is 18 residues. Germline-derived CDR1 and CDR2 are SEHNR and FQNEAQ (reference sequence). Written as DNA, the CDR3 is TGTGCCAGCAGCTTAGAATTAGCGGGAGGGCCGCTTCACAATGAGCAGTTCTTC. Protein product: CASSLELAGGPLHNEQFF.

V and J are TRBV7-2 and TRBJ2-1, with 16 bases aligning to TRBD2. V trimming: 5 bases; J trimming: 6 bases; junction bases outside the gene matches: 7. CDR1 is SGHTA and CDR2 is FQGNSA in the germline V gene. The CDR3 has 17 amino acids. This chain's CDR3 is CASSPPGLAGGGNEQFF. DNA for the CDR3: TGTGCCAGCAGCCCGCCGGGACTAGCGGGGGGGGGCAATGAGCAGTTCTTC. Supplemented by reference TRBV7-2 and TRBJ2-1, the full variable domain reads GAGVSQSPSNKVTEKGKDVELRCDPISGHTALYWYRQSLGQGLEFLIYFQGNSAPDKSGLPSDRFSAERTGGSVSTLTIQRTQQEDSAVYLCASSPPGLAGGGNEQFFGPGTRLTVL.

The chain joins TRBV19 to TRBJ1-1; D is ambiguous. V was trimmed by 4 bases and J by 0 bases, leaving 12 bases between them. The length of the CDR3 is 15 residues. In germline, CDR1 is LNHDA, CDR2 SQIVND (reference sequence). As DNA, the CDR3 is TGTGCCAGTAGTACCGGCGGCTACATGAACACTGAAGCTTTCTTT. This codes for CASSTGGYMNTEAFF.

CDR3 sequence: CASSEWADSNQPQHF. The CDR3 DNA is TGTGCCAGCAGTGAATGGGCTGATAGCAATCAGCCCCAGCATTTT. V and J are TRBV2 and TRBJ1-5; D not certain. Germline CDR1 and CDR2: SNHLY and FYNNEI. Trimming removed 2 bases at V and 0 bases at J, with 8 bases between. This CDR3 is 15 amino acids long. The full variable domain, completed using reference TRBV2 and TRBJ1-5, is EPEVTQTPSHQVTQMGQEVILRCVPISNHLYFYWYRQILGQKVEFLVSFYNNEISEKSEIFDDQFSVERPDGSNFTLKIRSTKLEDSAMYFCASSEWADSNQPQHFGDGTRLSIL.

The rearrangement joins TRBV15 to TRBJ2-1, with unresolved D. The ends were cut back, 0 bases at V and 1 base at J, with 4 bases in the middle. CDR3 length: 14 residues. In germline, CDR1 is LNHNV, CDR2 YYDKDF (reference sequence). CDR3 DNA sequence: TGTGCCACCAGCAGAGATCCTTCCTACAATGAGCAGTTCTTC. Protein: CATSRDPSYNEQFF.

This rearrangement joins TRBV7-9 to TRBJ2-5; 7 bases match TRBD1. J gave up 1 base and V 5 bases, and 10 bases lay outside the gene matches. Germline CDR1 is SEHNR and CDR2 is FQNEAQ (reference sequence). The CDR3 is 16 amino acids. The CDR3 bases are TGTGCCAGCAGCCCAAGCACAGGGGCGGGCCAAGAGACCCAGTACTTC. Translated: CASSPSTGAGQETQYF.

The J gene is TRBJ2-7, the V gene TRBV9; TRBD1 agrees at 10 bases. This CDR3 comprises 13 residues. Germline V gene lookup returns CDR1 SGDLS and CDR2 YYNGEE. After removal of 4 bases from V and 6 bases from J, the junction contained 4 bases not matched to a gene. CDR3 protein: CASSSGTGVEQYF. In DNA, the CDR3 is TGTGCCAGCAGCTCCGGGACAGGGGTCGAGCAGTACTTC.

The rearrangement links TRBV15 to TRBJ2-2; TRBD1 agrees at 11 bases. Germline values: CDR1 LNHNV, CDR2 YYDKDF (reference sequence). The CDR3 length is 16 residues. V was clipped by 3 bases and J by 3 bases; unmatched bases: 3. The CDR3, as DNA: TGTGCCACCAGCAGTGGACAGGGGGCCGACACCGGGGAGCTGTTTTTT. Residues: CATSSGQGADTGELFF.

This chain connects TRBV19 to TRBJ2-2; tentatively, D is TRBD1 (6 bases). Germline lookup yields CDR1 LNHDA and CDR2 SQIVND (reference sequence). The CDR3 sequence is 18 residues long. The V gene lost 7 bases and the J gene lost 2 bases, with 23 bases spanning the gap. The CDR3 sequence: CASTFGLRDRPNTGELFF. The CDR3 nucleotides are TGTGCCAGTACCTTCGGGCTGCGAGACAGGCCTAACACCGGGGAGCTGTTTTTT. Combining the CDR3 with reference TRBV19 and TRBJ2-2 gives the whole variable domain DGGITQSPKYLFRKEGQNVTLSCEQNLNHDAMYWYRQDPGQGLRLIYYSQIVNDFQKGDIAEGYSVSREKKESFPLTVTSAQKNPTAFYLCASTFGLRDRPNTGELFFGEGSRLTVL.

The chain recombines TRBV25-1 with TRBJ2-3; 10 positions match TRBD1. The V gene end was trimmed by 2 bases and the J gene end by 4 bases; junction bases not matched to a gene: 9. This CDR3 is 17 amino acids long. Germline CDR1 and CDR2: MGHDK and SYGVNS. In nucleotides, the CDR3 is TGTGCCAGCAGTGAAGAGGACAGGGGGAAATTCGCAGATACGCAGTATTTT. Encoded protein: CASSEEDRGKFADTQYF.